This entry describes one T cell receptor beta chain. No cognate antigen has been identified for it. No base quality values were provided; no much bigger clone lies one nucleotide off. Libraries were constructed by RT-PCR. These reads were obtained on an Illumina HiSeq 2500. Starting from the raw public reads, TCRdb applied fastp trimming at Q25, assembled clones with MiXCR and retained in-frame beta chains. Each record represents a unique CDR3 protein, reported with the most common genes and DNA among its rows. This sample comprises about 570,000 distinct CDR3 sequences, 11% of them detected only once. The top ten clonotypes cover roughly 11% of the sample. The data stem from a study of response to subunit inactivated influenza vaccine (dated by TCRdb to 2016 to 2019). Concerning the study at large: Deep quantitative T cell receptor repertoire profiling was used in the study to track responses to a trivalent subunit inactivated influenza vaccine. Broader findings and caveats from the paper: The authors proposed that each seasonal influenza vaccination may bring in only a limited number of new T cells.

From the germline V gene (reference sequence), CDR1 is LNHNV and CDR2 is YYDKDF. The CDR3 covers 15 residues, taking in both the cysteine and the phenylalanine. The kept DNA is CDR3 alone, 45 bases in frame from the first base. Trimming costs V 0 bases and J 3 bases, and their ends lie 11 bases apart. The data also belong to a second study, concerning T cells expressing NK-cell markers. That second publication adds: TCR beta cDNA libraries were prepared using 5'RACE template switching, which introduced a universal primer site and unique molecular identifiers. In sorted CD3+CD56+NKG2C+, CD3+CD56+NKG2C- and CD3+CD56-NKG2C+ T-cell subsets from 7 to 9 donors, TCR beta-chain repertoires were profiled. Among the eight sequenced donors, only one was HCMV-seronegative, while the other seven were HCMV-seropositive. To restrict sorting to alphabetaTCR-expressing T cells, an anti-gammadeltaTCR antibody was added in several experiments. In six donors, the dominant CD3+CD56+NKG2C+ clonotypes were found to rank among the top 10 CD8+ clonotypes and to make up about 1.0-7.0% of CD8+ T cells. Those dominant clonotypes were again the most abundant among CD3+CD56-NKG2C+ cells in a handful of donors, at roughly 25-60.1%. Whether the expanded NKG2C-expressing T cell clones were specific for HCMV antigens was left unclear. The study sequenced eight donors, all healthy volunteers chosen at random: three men and five women. A commercial ELISA kit detecting HCMV-specific IgG in serum was used to determine HCMV serostatus. Ficoll density gradient centrifugation was used to isolate peripheral blood mononuclear cells from blood. For more than 5 donors, unsorted PBMC were also used to sequence bulk peripheral blood T-cell repertoires. Synthesis of cDNA was primed from the TCR beta constant segment and was followed by two consecutive PCR amplification steps. Illumina HiSeq 2000/2500, MiSeq or NextSeq was used to sequence libraries as 2 x 150 bp reads. MIGEC handled demultiplexing of the reads and grouping by UMI, while MiTCR was used to assemble and quantify clonotypes. To exclude erroneous sequences, only TCR cDNA sequences supported by at least two reads were retained. The tcR package was used for downstream repertoire analysis, and clonotypes were matched across fractions by CDR3 nucleotide sequence plus V segment. VDJmatch was used to annotate antigen specificity against VDJdb, with one amino acid substitution in CDR3 allowed.

This chain is built from TRBV15 and TRBJ1-2; TRBD1 might be the D gene, on 6 matching bases. The material was PBMCs from blood, obtained on the day of vaccination. The receptor was derived from a man between 50 and 59 years old who received an inactivated influenza vaccine. Donor details come from another sample of the same person, matched by shared clones. The CDR3: CATSRDKGGYYGYTF. The nucleotide sequence is given as TGTGCCACCAGCAGAGATAAGGGGGGTTACTATGGCTACACCTTC.